This entry concerns a single T cell receptor (beta chain). Its antigen is currently unknown. The germline V and J ends were trimmed by 0 bases and 3 bases, with 9 bases remaining between them. Germline V gene data show CDR1 as LGHNA and CDR2 as YNFKEQ. CDR3 size: 15 residues. This sample was taken from a study of T cell responses to AZD1222 COVID-19 vaccine. Findings and caveats of the study: Spike regions recognized by vaccine-associated CD4 TCRs spanned the protein, led by 160-218 and 743-854.

Data came from immunoSEQ multiplex PCR; TCRdb stores just in-frame clones and leaves some out. The sample lists 85,000 to 100,000 clones; 70% to 90% were seen once. The sequence was collected from an adult in good health. The chain couples TRBV4-2 to TRBJ2-1; D uncertain. Sequences were derived from peripheral blood, sampled on day 0 of AZD1222 vaccination. The CDR3 nucleotides read TGTGCCAGCAGCCAAGATGCGGAAAGCTACAATGAGCAGTTCTTC. It translates to CASSQDAESYNEQFF.